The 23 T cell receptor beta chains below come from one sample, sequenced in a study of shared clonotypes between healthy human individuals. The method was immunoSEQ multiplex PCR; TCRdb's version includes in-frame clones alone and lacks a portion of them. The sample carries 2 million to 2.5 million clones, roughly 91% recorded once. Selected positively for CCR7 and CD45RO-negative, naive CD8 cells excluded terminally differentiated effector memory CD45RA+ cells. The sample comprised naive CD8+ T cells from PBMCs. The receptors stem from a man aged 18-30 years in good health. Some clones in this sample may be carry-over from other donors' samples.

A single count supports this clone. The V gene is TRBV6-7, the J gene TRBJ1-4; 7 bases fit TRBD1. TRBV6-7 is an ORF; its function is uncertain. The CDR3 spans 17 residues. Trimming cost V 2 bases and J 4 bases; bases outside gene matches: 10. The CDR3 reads CASSYRGQSHLNEKLFF. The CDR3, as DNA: TGTGCCAGCAGTTACAGGGGACAGTCACACCTTAATGAAAAACTGTTTTTT.

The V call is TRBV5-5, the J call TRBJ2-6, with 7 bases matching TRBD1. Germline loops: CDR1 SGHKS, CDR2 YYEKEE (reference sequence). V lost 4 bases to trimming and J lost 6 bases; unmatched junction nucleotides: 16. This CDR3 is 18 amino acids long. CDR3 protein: CASSLLTGLNQKANVLTF. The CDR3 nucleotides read TGTGCCAGCAGCCTGTTGACAGGGTTAAATCAAAAGGCCAACGTCCTGACTTTC.

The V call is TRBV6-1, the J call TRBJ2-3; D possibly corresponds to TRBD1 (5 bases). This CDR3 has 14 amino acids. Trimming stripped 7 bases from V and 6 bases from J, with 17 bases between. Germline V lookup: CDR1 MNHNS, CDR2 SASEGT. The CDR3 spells CASTPGKFTDTQYF. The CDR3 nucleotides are TGTGCCAGCACCCCAGGGAAATTCACGGATACGCAGTATTTT.

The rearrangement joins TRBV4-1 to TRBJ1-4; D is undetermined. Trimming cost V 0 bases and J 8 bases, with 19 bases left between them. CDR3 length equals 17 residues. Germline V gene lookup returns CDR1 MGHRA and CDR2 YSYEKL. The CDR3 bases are TGCGCCAGCAGCCAAGATCCCGCGAGGGCCCAAGACGAAAAACTGTTTTTT. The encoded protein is CASSQDPARAQDEKLFF.

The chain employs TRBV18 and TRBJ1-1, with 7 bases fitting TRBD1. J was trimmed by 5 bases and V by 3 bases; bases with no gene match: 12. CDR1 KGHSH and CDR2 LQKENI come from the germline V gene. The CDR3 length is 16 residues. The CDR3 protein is CASSPPMRGQWTEAFF. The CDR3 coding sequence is TGTGCCAGCTCACCGCCCATGAGGGGGCAATGGACTGAAGCTTTCTTT. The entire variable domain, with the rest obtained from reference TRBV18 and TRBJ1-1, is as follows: NAGVMQNPRHLVRRRGQEARLRCSPMKGHSHVYWYRQLPEEGLKFMVYLQKENIIDESGMPKERFSAEFPKEGPSILRIQQVVRGDSAAYFCASSPPMRGQWTEAFFGQGTRLTVV.

In nucleotides, the CDR3 is TGTGCCAGCAGCCCTACCGGGACCTCCTACAATGAGCAGTTCTTC. It is translated as CASSPTGTSYNEQFF. J is TRBJ2-1 and V is TRBV7-3; D may be TRBD1 or TRBD2 (5 bases each). Germline lookup yields CDR1 SGHTA and CDR2 FQGTGA. The V end was cut by 5 bases, the J end by 0 bases, with 11 bases between. The CDR3 extends over 15 amino acids.

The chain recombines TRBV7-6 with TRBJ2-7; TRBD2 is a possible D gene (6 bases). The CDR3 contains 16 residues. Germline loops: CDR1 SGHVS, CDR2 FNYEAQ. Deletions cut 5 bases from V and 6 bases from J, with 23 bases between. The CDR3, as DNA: TGTGCCAGCAGCCCGAAGCGGGCAGTGGGGGACCCCGAGCAGTACTTC. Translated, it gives CASSPKRAVGDPEQYF.

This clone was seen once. Here the CDR3 DNA reads TGTGCCAGCAGCTTCGGAGTCTTAGCTAACTATGGCTACACCTTC. The encoded protein is CASSFGVLANYGYTF. This chain links TRBV11-2 with TRBJ1-2; D unresolved. CDR3 size: 15 residues. V lost 3 bases, J lost 0 bases, and 11 bases lay in between. Germline CDR1 reads SGHAT; CDR2 reads FQNNGV. The full variable domain, in which reference TRBV11-2 and TRBJ1-2 provide the parts outside the CDR3, is EAGVAQSPRYKIIEKRQSVAFWCNPISGHATLYWYQQILGQGPKLLIQFQNNGVVDDSQLPKDRFSAERLKGVDSTLKIQPAKLEDSAVYLCASSFGVLANYGYTFGSGTRLTVV.

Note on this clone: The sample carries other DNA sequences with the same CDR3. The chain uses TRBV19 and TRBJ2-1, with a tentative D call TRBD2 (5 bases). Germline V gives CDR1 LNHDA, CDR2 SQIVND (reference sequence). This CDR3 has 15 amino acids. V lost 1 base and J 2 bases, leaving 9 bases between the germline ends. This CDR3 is CASSIVPGTYNEQFF. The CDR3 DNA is TGTGCCAGTAGTATAGTTCCGGGAACCTACAATGAGCAGTTCTTC.

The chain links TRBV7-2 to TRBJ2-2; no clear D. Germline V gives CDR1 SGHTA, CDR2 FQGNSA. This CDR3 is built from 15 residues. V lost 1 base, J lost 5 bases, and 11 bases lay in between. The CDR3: CASSLGDVVTGELFF. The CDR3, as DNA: TGTGCCAGCAGCTTAGGGGATGTAGTAACCGGGGAGCTGTTTTTT. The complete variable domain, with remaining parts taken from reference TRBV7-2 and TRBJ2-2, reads GAGVSQSPSNKVTEKGKDVELRCDPISGHTALYWYRQSLGQGLEFLIYFQGNSAPDKSGLPSDRFSAERTGGSVSTLTIQRTQQEDSAVYLCASSLGDVVTGELFFGEGSRLTVL.

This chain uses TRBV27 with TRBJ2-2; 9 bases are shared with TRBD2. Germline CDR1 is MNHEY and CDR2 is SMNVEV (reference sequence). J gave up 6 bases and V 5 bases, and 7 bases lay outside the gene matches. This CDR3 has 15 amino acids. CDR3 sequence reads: CASSGFQREAGELFF. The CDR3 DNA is TGTGCCAGCAGTGGCTTCCAGCGGGAGGCCGGGGAGCTGTTTTTT.

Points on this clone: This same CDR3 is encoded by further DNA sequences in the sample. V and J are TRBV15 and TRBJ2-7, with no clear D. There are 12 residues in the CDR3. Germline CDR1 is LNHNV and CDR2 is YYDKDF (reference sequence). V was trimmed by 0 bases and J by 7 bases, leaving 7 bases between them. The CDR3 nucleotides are TGTGCCACCAGCAGAGATAGTGGGGAGCAGTACTTC. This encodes CATSRDSGEQYF.

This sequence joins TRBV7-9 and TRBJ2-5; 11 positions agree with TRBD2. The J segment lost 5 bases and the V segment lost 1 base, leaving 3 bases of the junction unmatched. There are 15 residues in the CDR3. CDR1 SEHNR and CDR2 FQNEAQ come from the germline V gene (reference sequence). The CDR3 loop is CASSLGTSGLETQYF. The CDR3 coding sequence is TGTGCCAGCAGCTTAGGGACTAGCGGGCTTGAGACCCAGTACTTC.

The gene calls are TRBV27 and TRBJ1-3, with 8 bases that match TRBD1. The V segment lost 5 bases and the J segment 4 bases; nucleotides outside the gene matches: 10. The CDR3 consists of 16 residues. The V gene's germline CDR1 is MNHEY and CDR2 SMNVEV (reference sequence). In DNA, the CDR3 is TGTGCCAGCAGTCCATGGACAGGGACAGGAGGAAACACCATATATTTT. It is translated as CASSPWTGTGGNTIYF.

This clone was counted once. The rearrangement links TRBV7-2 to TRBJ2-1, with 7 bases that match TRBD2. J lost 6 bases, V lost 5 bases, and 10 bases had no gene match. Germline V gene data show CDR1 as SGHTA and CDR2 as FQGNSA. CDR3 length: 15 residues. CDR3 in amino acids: CASSPWRERGNEQFF. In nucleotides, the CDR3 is TGTGCCAGCAGCCCTTGGCGGGAGAGGGGCAATGAGCAGTTCTTC.

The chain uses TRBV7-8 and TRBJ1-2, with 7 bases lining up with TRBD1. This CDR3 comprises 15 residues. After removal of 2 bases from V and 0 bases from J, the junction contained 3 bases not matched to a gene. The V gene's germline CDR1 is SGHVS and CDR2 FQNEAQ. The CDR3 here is CASSLRDSPNYGYTF. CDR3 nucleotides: TGTGCCAGCAGCTTAAGGGACAGCCCTAACTATGGCTACACCTTC.

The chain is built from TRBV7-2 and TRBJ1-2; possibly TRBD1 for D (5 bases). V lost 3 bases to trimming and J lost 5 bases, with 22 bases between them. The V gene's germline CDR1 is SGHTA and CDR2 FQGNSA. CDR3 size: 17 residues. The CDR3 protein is CASSLGYGTSKSYGYTF. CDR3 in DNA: TGTGCCAGCAGCTTGGGGTACGGGACTTCTAAATCTTATGGCTACACCTTC.

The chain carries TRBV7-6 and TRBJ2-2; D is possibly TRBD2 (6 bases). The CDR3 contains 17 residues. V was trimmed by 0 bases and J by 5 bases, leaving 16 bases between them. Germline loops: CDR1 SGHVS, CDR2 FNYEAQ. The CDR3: CASSLAPPGVSTGELFF. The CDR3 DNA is TGTGCCAGCAGCTTAGCGCCCCCGGGAGTGAGTACCGGGGAGCTGTTTTTT.

The CDR3, as DNA: TGTGCCAGCAGCTTAGTTACTGGGGTCACCGGGGAGCTGTTTTTT. Translated, it gives CASSLVTGVTGELFF. The rearrangement joins TRBV7-9 to TRBJ2-2, with D unresolved. CDR1 is SEHNR and CDR2 is FQNEAQ in the germline V gene (reference sequence). With 1 base removed from V and 4 bases from J, the gap between germline ends came to 10 bases. The CDR3 length is 15 residues.

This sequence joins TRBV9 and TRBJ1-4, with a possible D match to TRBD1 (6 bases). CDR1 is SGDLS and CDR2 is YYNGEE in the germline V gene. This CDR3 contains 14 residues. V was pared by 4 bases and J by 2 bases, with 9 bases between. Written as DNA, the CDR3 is TGTGCCAGCAGCTCCGGACAGACTAATGAAAAACTGTTTTTT. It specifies CASSSGQTNEKLFF.

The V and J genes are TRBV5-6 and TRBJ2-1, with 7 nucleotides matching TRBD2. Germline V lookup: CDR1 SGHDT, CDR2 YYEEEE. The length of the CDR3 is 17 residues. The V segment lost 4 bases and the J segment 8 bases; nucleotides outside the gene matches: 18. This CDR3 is CASSQKWRTSTGYEQFF. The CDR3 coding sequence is TGTGCCAGCAGCCAAAAATGGAGGACTAGTACTGGCTATGAGCAGTTCTTC.

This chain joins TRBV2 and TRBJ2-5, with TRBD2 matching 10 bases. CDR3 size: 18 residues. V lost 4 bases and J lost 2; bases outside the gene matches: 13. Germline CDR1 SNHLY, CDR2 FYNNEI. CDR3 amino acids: CASSGRRLSAGGQETQYF. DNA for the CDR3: TGTGCCAGCAGTGGTCGCCGCCTATCAGCGGGAGGGCAAGAGACCCAGTACTTC.

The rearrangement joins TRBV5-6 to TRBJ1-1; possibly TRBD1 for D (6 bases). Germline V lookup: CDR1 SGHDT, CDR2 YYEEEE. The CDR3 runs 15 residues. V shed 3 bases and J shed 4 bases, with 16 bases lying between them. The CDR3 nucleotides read TGTGCCAGCAGCTCTTTGGTTACAGGGTCCACTGAAGCTTTCTTT. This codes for CASSSLVTGSTEAFF.